This TCR beta chain came from a study of monozygotic twins with cystic fibrosis. The V and J ends lost 10 bases and 0 bases, in that order; junction bases with no gene match: 9. The germline V gene encodes CDR1 ENHRY and CDR2 SYGVKD. The CDR3 runs 15 residues. The protocol was immunoSEQ multiplex PCR, while the TCRdb copy is restricted to in-frame clones and leaves out a portion. The table has about 23,000 clones, 95% to 98% seen once; the top ten hold 0.12% to 0.15%. The sequenced material came from blood. The clonotype originates from a girl between 10 and 17 years old with cystic fibrosis. The chain has TRBV10-3 and TRBJ2-3; 8 nucleotides line up with TRBD1. Written as DNA, the CDR3 is TGTGCCACTAGCCTGACAGGGGCGAGCACAGATACGCAGTATTTT. This gives the protein CATSLTGASTDTQYF.